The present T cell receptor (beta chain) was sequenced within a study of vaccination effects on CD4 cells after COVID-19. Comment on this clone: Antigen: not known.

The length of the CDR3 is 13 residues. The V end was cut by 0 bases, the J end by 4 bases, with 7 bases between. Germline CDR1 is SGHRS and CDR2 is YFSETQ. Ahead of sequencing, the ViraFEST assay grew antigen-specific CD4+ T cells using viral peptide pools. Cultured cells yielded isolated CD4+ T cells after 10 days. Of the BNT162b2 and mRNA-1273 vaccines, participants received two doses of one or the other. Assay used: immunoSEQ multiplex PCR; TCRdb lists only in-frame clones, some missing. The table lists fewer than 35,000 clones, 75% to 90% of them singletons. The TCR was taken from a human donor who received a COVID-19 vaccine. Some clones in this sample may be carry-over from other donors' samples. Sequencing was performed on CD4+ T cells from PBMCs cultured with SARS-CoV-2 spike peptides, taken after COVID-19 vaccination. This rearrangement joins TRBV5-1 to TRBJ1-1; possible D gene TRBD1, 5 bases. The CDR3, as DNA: TGCGCCAGCAGCTTGGTAGGGGTCACTGAAGCTTTCTTT. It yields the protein CASSLVGVTEAFF.